These 2 T cell receptor beta chains were sequenced from one sample in a study of neurological immune-mediated disorders. The time point was: longitudinal time-point 2. TCRdb processed the 5' RACE reads anew with MiXCR; each CDR3 protein has one entry. The top ten clones hold 7.9% of a sample with some 80,000 distinct CDR3 sequences, approximately 6% of them seen once. Sequenced material: PBMCs. The receptors here all came from a woman aged 60 to 75 with multiple sclerosis.

There are many counts of this clonotype. The chain links TRBV7-9 to TRBJ1-1, with D possibly TRBD1 on 6 matching bases. V was trimmed by 6 bases and J by 10 bases, leaving 21 bases between them. The length of the CDR3 is 14 residues. Germline values: CDR1 SEHNR, CDR2 FQNEAQ (reference sequence). CDR3 bases: TGTGCCAGCAGACGGACGGACAGATGGGATACAGCTTTCTTT. Translated, it gives CASRRTDRWDTAFF.

This clonotype has at least ten counts. J is TRBJ2-7 and V is TRBV29-1; tentatively, D is TRBD1 (6 bases). V lost 6 bases to trimming and J lost 11 bases, with 26 bases between them. This CDR3 has 14 residues. Germline CDR1 SQVTM, CDR2 ANQGSEA. The CDR3 bases are TGCAGCGTCGCCATTACTCCCAACAGGGTCACGGAGTACTTC. The encoded protein is CSVAITPNRVTEYF.